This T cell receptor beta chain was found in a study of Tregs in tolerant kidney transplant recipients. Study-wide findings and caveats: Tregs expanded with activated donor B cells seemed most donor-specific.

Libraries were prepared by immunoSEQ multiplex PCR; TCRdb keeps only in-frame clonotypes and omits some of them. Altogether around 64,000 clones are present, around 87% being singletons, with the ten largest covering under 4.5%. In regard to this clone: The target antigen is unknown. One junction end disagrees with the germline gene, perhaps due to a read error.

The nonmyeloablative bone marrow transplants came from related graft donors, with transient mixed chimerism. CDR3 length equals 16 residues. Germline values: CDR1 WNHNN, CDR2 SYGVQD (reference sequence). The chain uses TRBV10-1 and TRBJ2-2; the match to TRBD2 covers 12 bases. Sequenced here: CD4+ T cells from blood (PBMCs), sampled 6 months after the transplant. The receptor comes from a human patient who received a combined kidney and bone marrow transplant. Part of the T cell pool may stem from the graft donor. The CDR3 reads CASGKTSGGNTGGLFF. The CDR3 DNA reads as TGCGCCAGCGGCAAGACTAGCGGGGGAAACACCGGGGGGCTGTTTTTT.